Below are 31 T cell receptor beta chains sequenced from a single sample in a study of blood T cell repertoires in COVID-19 (dated by TCRdb to 2020 to 2021). Library preparation used the immunoSEQ multiplex PCR assay. TCRdb limited this immuneACCESS table to in-frame rearrangements with V and J called. A share of clones is missing; checked studies link under half to unresolved V genes, and the rest is unexplained. The table for this sample lists 250,000 to 350,000 clones; more than 80% of them were counted only once. The top ten hold roughly 7.3% of the sample. The sequencing input was peripheral blood. These receptors were collected from a woman in her thirties with COVID-19, enrolled during active disease.

The chain combines TRBV7-2 with TRBJ2-5; 10 positions match TRBD1. The CDR3 covers 17 residues. The V gene end was trimmed by 5 bases and the J gene end by 5 bases; junction bases not matched to a gene: 14. Looked up from germline, CDR1 is SGHTA and CDR2 is FQGNSA. CDR3 nucleotide sequence: TGTGCCAGCAGCCCGGGACAGGGGCTACGTACGGGGGAGACCCAGTACTTC. Its protein product is CASSPGQGLRTGETQYF.

The genes are TRBV7-9 and TRBJ1-5, with TRBD1 identical over 11 bases. CDR1 is SEHNR and CDR2 is FQNEAQ in the germline V gene (reference sequence). This CDR3 contains 15 residues. V lost 1 base to trimming and J lost 6 bases; unmatched junction nucleotides: 2. CDR3 protein: CASSLGTGGGQPQHF. CDR3 nucleotide sequence: TGTGCCAGCAGCTTAGGGACAGGGGGCGGTCAGCCCCAGCATTTT.

This clone has a single count. The rearrangement uses TRBV10-3 and TRBJ1-3; D gene uncertain. Trimming removed 3 bases from V and 0 bases from J, with 6 bases in between. The germline CDR1 and CDR2 sequences are ENHRY and SYGVKD. The CDR3 is made up of 14 amino acids. This chain's CDR3 is CAISDRSSGNTIYF. CDR3 nucleotides: TGTGCCATCAGTGACCGGAGCTCTGGAAACACCATATATTTT.

This rearrangement joins TRBV27 to TRBJ1-2, with 8 bases matching TRBD1. With 5 bases clipped from V and 2 bases from J, the junction kept 4 bases outside the gene matches. Looked up from germline, CDR1 is MNHEY and CDR2 is SMNVEV (reference sequence). The CDR3 runs to 14 residues. Here the CDR3 DNA reads TGTGCCAGCAGTCCCCAGGGGGCCAACTATGGCTACACCTTC. It specifies CASSPQGANYGYTF.

The chain recombines TRBV6-1 with TRBJ1-2; D remains unclear. The germline V and J ends were trimmed by 8 bases and 2 bases, with 15 bases remaining between them. This CDR3 contains 14 residues. Germline values: CDR1 MNHNS, CDR2 SASEGT. The CDR3 loop is CASGPPAGNYGYTF. CDR3 nucleotide sequence: TGTGCCAGCGGGCCCCCCGCGGGGAACTATGGCTACACCTTC.

The rearrangement links TRBV7-9 to TRBJ2-7; possibly TRBD1 for D (5 bases). Germline loops: CDR1 SEHNR, CDR2 FQNEAQ (reference sequence). Deletions cut 4 bases from V and 0 bases from J, with 22 bases between. The CDR3 covers 18 residues. For the CDR3, the DNA is TGTGCCAGCAGCTCCCCCAGGGTTGCCGCGGCCAGCTCCTACGAGCAGTACTTC. Translating gives CASSSPRVAAASSYEQYF.

The V gene is TRBV12-3 or TRBV12-4, the J gene TRBJ2-7; 8 bases align to TRBD2. Germline trimming cut 7 bases from V and 3 bases from J; bases unmatched to any gene: 5. The CDR3 has 13 amino acids. The CDR3 region is CASTPAGVYEQYF. CDR3 in DNA: TGTGCCAGCACCCCAGCGGGAGTCTACGAGCAGTACTTC.

The V and J genes are TRBV25-1 and TRBJ1-1; 7 bases line up with TRBD1. V was pared by 0 bases and J by 7 bases, with 5 bases of the junction left unmatched. The CDR3 sequence is 14 residues long. Germline V gene lookup returns CDR1 MGHDK and CDR2 SYGVNS. The CDR3 loop is CASSEYGTVGEAFF. The DNA of the CDR3 is TGTGCCAGCAGTGAATATGGGACAGTCGGTGAAGCTTTCTTT. The complete variable domain, with remaining parts taken from reference TRBV25-1 and TRBJ1-1, reads EADIYQTPRYLVIGTGKKITLECSQTMGHDKMYWYQQDPGMELHLIHYSYGVNSTEKGDLSSESTVSRIRTEHFPLTLESARPSHTSQYLCASSEYGTVGEAFFGQGTRLTVV.

The chain is built from TRBV11-2 and TRBJ2-4; weak D call: TRBD1 (6 bases). The V and J ends lost 4 bases and 3 bases respectively, with 16 bases between them. The CDR3 runs 16 residues. The germline V gene has CDR1 SGHAT and CDR2 FQNNGV. The CDR3 loop is CASSSVGGTGKNIQYF. CDR3 DNA: TGTGCCAGCAGCTCCGTTGGGGGCACGGGCAAAAACATTCAGTACTTC.

The chain uses TRBV13 and TRBJ1-2; no definite D call. CDR3 length: 14 amino acids. Trimming stripped 5 bases from V and 4 bases from J, with 14 bases between. Germline CDR1 is PRHDT and CDR2 is FYEKMQ (reference sequence). CDR3 nucleotides: TGTGCCAGCAGCCCCGCCGGGAACACCTATGGCTACACCTTC. It codes for CASSPAGNTYGYTF.

The J gene is TRBJ2-7, the V gene TRBV28; 7 bases are a match to TRBD2. The CDR3 contains 15 residues. V gave up 3 bases and J gave up 3 bases; unmatched junction bases: 8. Germline lookup yields CDR1 MDHEN and CDR2 SYDVKM. The CDR3 DNA follows: TGTGCCAGCAGTTTGTACCGGACTAGTTTCTACGAGCAGTACTTC. It codes for CASSLYRTSFYEQYF.

The J gene is TRBJ2-7, the V gene TRBV11-2; 9 bases line up with TRBD2. The CDR3 extends over 15 amino acids. CDR1 is SGHAT, CDR2 FQNNGV, per germline. The V and J ends lost 4 bases and 6 bases, in that order; junction bases with no gene match: 10. CDR3 sequence reads: CASSSTGLASREQYF. The CDR3 region has the DNA TGTGCCAGCAGCTCGACGGGACTAGCTTCTCGCGAGCAGTACTTC. Complete variable domain (other parts from reference TRBV11-2 and TRBJ2-7): EAGVAQSPRYKIIEKRQSVAFWCNPISGHATLYWYQQILGQGPKLLIQFQNNGVVDDSQLPKDRFSAERLKGVDSTLKIQPAKLEDSAVYLCASSSTGLASREQYFGPGTRLTVT.

CDR3 nucleotide sequence: TGTGCCAGTTGGGGGGGCGGAAACGAGCAGTACTTC. Translation: CASWGGGNEQYF. V and J are TRBV19 and TRBJ2-7, with D maybe TRBD2 (7 bases). Germline assignment: CDR1 LNHDA and CDR2 SQIVND (reference sequence). This CDR3 is built from 12 residues. Trimming shortened V by 8 bases and J by 5 bases, and 13 bases separated the two germline ends.

The CDR3 here is CATSDGRTGLAETQYF. DNA for the CDR3: TGTGCCACCAGTGATGGACGAACGGGACTAGCGGAGACCCAGTACTTC. The chain is built from TRBV24-1 and TRBJ2-5; 10 bases are a match to TRBD2. This CDR3 has 16 residues. After removal of 3 bases from V and 5 bases from J, the junction contained 8 bases not matched to a gene. The V gene's germline CDR1 is KGHDR and CDR2 SFDVKD.

J is TRBJ2-1 and V is TRBV6-5; the match to TRBD2 covers 13 bases. Germline loops: CDR1 MNHEY, CDR2 SVGAGI. J lost 9 bases, V lost 7 bases, and 9 bases had no gene match. The CDR3 is made up of 15 amino acids. In DNA form, the CDR3 reads TGTGCCAGCACCGTACTAGCGGGAGGGCCGGGTGAGCAGTTCTTC. Protein sequence: CASTVLAGGPGEQFF.

This rearrangement joins TRBV14 to TRBJ2-3; 9 bases match TRBD2. The J segment lost 4 bases and the V segment lost 0 bases, leaving 11 bases of the junction unmatched. CDR3 length: 18 amino acids. The germline gives CDR1 SGHDN, CDR2 FVKESK. CDR3 region: CASSQDRRREGPADTQYF. Here the CDR3 DNA reads TGTGCCAGCAGCCAAGATAGGCGGCGGGAGGGCCCGGCAGATACGCAGTATTTT.

This CDR3 is CASSLPGQGYEQYF. CDR3 DNA sequence: TGTGCCAGCAGTTTGCCGGGACAGGGCTACGAGCAGTACTTC. V is TRBV27 and J is TRBJ2-7; 9 bases match TRBD1. The CDR3 length is 14 residues. V lost 3 bases, J lost 3 bases, and 3 bases stayed unmatched. Germline values: CDR1 MNHEY, CDR2 SMNVEV (reference sequence).

The V call is TRBV27, the J call TRBJ1-5; 9 bases match TRBD1. The germline CDR1 and CDR2 sequences are MNHEY and SMNVEV (reference sequence). Trimming took 6 bases from V and 3 from J; bases not matched to a gene: 15. The CDR3 runs to 18 residues. Here the CDR3 reads CASSRYPPDRGLNQPQHF. Written as DNA, the CDR3 is TGTGCCAGCAGCCGATATCCCCCGGACAGGGGACTCAATCAGCCCCAGCATTTT.

In its sample, this clone was seen once. The chain is built from TRBV7-8 and TRBJ2-3; a possible D gene is TRBD2 (7 bases). Deletions cut 5 bases from V and 1 base from J, with 16 bases between. The V gene's germline CDR1 is SGHVS and CDR2 FQNEAQ. The CDR3 is 16 residues long. CDR3: CASSQGGGFGTDTQYF. The CDR3 nucleotides read TGTGCCAGCAGCCAGGGAGGGGGTTTCGGCACAGATACGCAGTATTTT.

The J gene is TRBJ1-5, the V gene TRBV18; TRBD1 matches at 7 bases. Germline V gene data show CDR1 as KGHSH and CDR2 as LQKENI. CDR3 length: 16 amino acids. V lost 1 base to trimming and J lost 7 bases; unmatched junction nucleotides: 10. CDR3 nucleotides: TGTGCCAGCTCACCACTTGTGACAGGGTCGGGGCAGCCCCAGCATTTT. Residues: CASSPLVTGSGQPQHF. Full variable domain (outside the CDR3, taken from reference TRBV18 and TRBJ1-5): NAGVMQNPRHLVRRRGQEARLRCSPMKGHSHVYWYRQLPEEGLKFMVYLQKENIIDESGMPKERFSAEFPKEGPSILRIQQVVRGDSAAYFCASSPLVTGSGQPQHFGDGTRLSIL.

The CDR3: CASSESPYSNQPQHF. DNA for the CDR3: TGTGCCAGCAGTGAATCGCCCTATAGCAATCAGCCCCAGCATTTT. V usage is TRBV6-1 and J usage is TRBJ1-5, with D hard to call. Germline V CDR1 and CDR2: MNHNS, SASEGT. CDR3 length: 15 residues. V lost 2 bases to trimming and J lost 0 bases, with 8 bases between them.

The rearrangement links TRBV5-1 to TRBJ1-1, with TRBD1 as a possible D gene (5 bases). The CDR3 is 16 amino acids. Germline V gene data show CDR1 as SGHRS and CDR2 as YFSETQ. The germline V and J ends were trimmed by 3 bases and 1 base, with 16 bases remaining between them. CDR3 DNA: TGCGCCAGCAGCTGGGGGACTACTACCCAGAACACTGAAGCTTTCTTT. Translating gives CASSWGTTTQNTEAFF.

This clone was counted a single time. This chain links TRBV7-2 with TRBJ2-3, with 7 bases matching TRBD2. The CDR3 contains 16 residues. The V segment lost 5 bases and the J segment 0 bases; nucleotides outside the gene matches: 8. Looked up from germline, CDR1 is SGHTA and CDR2 is FQGNSA. This CDR3 reads CASSPQAGLSTDTQYF. In nucleotides, the CDR3 is TGTGCCAGCAGCCCCCAAGCGGGGCTGAGCACAGATACGCAGTATTTT. Looking up the rest from reference TRBV7-2 and TRBJ2-3 gives the full variable domain: GAGVSQSPSNKVTEKGKDVELRCDPISGHTALYWYRQSLGQGLEFLIYFQGNSAPDKSGLPSDRFSAERTGGSVSTLTIQRTQQEDSAVYLCASSPQAGLSTDTQYFGPGTRLTVL.

Regarding this clone: Compared with germline, one end of the junction differs, possibly owing to a read error. The chain combines TRBV7-7 with TRBJ2-1; 10 bases fit TRBD2. CDR1 is SSHAT, CDR2 FNYEAQ, per germline (reference sequence). The CDR3 runs to 17 residues. CDR3 sequence: CASSLELAGALYNEQFF. The CDR3 bases are TGTGCTAGCAGTCTTGAGCTAGCGGGGGCCCTCTACAATGAGCAGTTCTTC.

The chain recombines TRBV15 with TRBJ1-1; D gene ambiguous. The germline V gene encodes CDR1 LNHNV and CDR2 YYDKDF (reference sequence). The CDR3 spans 12 residues. Deletions cut 0 bases from V and 6 bases from J, with 5 bases between. The CDR3 sequence: CATSRDIAEAFF. DNA for the CDR3: TGTGCCACCAGCAGAGATATCGCTGAAGCTTTCTTT. Supplemented by reference TRBV15 and TRBJ1-1, the full variable domain reads DAMVIQNPRYQVTQFGKPVTLSCSQTLNHNVMYWYQQKSSQAPKLLFHYYDKDFNNEADTPDNFQSRRPNTSFCFLDIRSPGLGDTAMYLCATSRDIAEAFFGQGTRLTVV.

Remarks on this clone: Within the sample, other DNA sequences also encode this same CDR3. The genes are TRBV5-1 and TRBJ2-5, with 8 bases aligning to TRBD1. The CDR3 runs 14 residues. Germline V gene data show CDR1 as SGHRS and CDR2 as YFSETQ. The J segment lost 4 bases and the V segment lost 1 base, leaving 3 bases of the junction unmatched. The CDR3 DNA reads as TGCGCCAGCAGCTTGATACAGGGGGGAGAGACCCAGTACTTC. Protein: CASSLIQGGETQYF.

The genes are TRBV9 and TRBJ2-7; D may be TRBD1 (6 bases). The germline V gene encodes CDR1 SGDLS and CDR2 YYNGEE. Deletions cut 6 bases from V and 3 bases from J, with 16 bases between. The CDR3 extends over 14 amino acids. The CDR3 spells CASNLGGTSYEQYF. The CDR3 DNA reads TGTGCCAGCAACTTAGGGGGAACAAGCTACGAGCAGTACTTC.

The chain combines TRBV24-1 with TRBJ1-2; 9 bases are shared with TRBD1. Germline V gives CDR1 KGHDR, CDR2 SFDVKD. The V gene end was trimmed by 4 bases and the J gene end by 8 bases; junction bases not matched to a gene: 10. CDR3 size: 15 residues. The CDR3 sequence: CATSDPRTGVRGYTF. The CDR3 nucleotides read TGTGCCACCAGTGACCCCCGGACAGGGGTGAGGGGCTACACCTTC.

The chain combines TRBV19 with TRBJ1-4; tentative D call: TRBD1 (6 bases). CDR1 LNHDA and CDR2 SQIVND come from the germline V gene (reference sequence). V lost 6 bases to trimming and J lost 8 bases, with 22 bases between them. The CDR3 is 16 residues long. CDR3 coding DNA: TGTGCCAGTAGCCAACCCGGACAGTTCGAGACCGAAAAACTGTTTTTT. As protein: CASSQPGQFETEKLFF.

The rearrangement joins TRBV27 to TRBJ2-7, with 8 bases lining up with TRBD2. This CDR3 spans 13 amino acids. CDR1 and CDR2 (germline): MNHEY, SMNVEV (reference sequence). The ends lost 4 bases at V and 6 bases at J; junction bases unmatched: 5. The CDR3 nucleotides read TGTGCCAGCAGTTCCCGGGGGGGCCGCGAGCAGTACTTC. This sequence encodes CASSSRGGREQYF.

This chain uses TRBV7-8 with TRBJ2-7, with 7 bases lining up with TRBD2. The CDR3 runs to 14 residues. Germline loops: CDR1 SGHVS, CDR2 FQNEAQ. The V gene end was trimmed by 0 bases and the J gene end by 3 bases; junction bases not matched to a gene: 2. The CDR3 sequence: CASSLAASGYEQYF. In DNA form, the CDR3 reads TGTGCCAGCAGCTTAGCGGCTAGCGGCTACGAGCAGTACTTC.